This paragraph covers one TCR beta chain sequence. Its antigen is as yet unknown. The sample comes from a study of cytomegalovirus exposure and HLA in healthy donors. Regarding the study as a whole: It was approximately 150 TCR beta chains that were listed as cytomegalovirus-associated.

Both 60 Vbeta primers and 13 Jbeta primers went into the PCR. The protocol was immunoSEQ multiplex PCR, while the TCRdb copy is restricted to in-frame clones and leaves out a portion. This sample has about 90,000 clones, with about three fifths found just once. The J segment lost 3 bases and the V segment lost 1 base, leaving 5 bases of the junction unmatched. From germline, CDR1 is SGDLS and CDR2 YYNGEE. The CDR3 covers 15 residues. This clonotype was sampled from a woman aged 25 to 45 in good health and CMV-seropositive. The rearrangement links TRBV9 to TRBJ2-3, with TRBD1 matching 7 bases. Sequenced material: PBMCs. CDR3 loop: CASSVRGGATDTQYF. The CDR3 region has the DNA TGTGCCAGCAGCGTAAGAGGGGGCGCGACAGATACGCAGTATTTT.